This is a list of T cell receptor beta chains from one sample in a study of T cells in Graves' hyperthyroidism and ophthalmopathy. Via MiXCR, TCRdb re-called the multiplex PCR reads, giving one row per CDR3 protein. The repertoire holds fewer than 400,000 distinct CDR3 sequences, over 13% seen once, with 28% in the top ten. Sequencing was done on a sample of blood. The receptors shown here come from a man aged 45-65 years with Graves' ophthalmopathy. CDR3s leave out the opening cysteine and the closing phenylalanine or tryptophan. The D gene is left open where the match is weak.

D: TRBD1; V: TRBV10-3; J: TRBJ2-7; CDR3: AIIDRVGNEQY
D: .; V: TRBV28; J: TRBJ1-2; CDR3: AIPSPSGGYGYT
D: .; V: TRBV20-1; J: TRBJ1-2; CDR3: SASYQLSARGYT
D: .; V: TRBV10-1; J: TRBJ2-1; CDR3: ASSEYGATDSYNEQF
D: .; V: TRBV16; J: TRBJ1-6; CDR3: ASSHGDQGYSPLH
D: TRBD2; V: TRBV28; J: TRBJ2-1; CDR3: ASRSARLASGSWEQF
D: .; V: TRBV14; J: TRBJ2-7; CDR3: ASSRGAVNYEQY
D: TRBD1; V: TRBV10-1; J: TRBJ2-1; CDR3: ASSERGTGPYNEQF
D: TRBD1; V: TRBV7-6; J: TRBJ1-6; CDR3: ASSLAGTGVNSPLH
D: .; V: TRBV6-1; J: TRBJ2-2; CDR3: ASSEPGLRTGELF
D: .; V: TRBV29-1; J: TRBJ2-2; CDR3: SVSNTGELF
D: .; V: TRBV7-9; J: TRBJ2-5; CDR3: ASSVTSAGPH
D: .; V: TRBV6-6; J: TRBJ2-7; CDR3: ASSYGLASHYEQY
D: TRBD1; V: TRBV2; J: TRBJ1-1; CDR3: ASSEERQGMAEVF
D: .; V: TRBV7-9; J: TRBJ2-7; CDR3: ASSLGRGAGGDEQY
D: TRBD2; V: TRBV11-3; J: TRBJ2-7; CDR3: ASSLLAGGGLYEQY
D: .; V: TRBV19; J: TRBJ2-1; CDR3: ASSTWGSYNEQF
D: TRBD2; V: TRBV4-1; J: TRBJ2-7; CDR3: ASSHPTSGTYEQY
D: TRBD2; V: TRBV9; J: TRBJ2-5; CDR3: ASSASLAGGFQETQY
D: .; V: TRBV6-1; J: TRBJ1-5; CDR3: ASSEALVQPQH
D: .; V: TRBV6-1; J: TRBJ1-2; CDR3: ASSGPYYGYT
D: TRBD2; V: TRBV6-1; J: TRBJ2-3; CDR3: ASRRGLAGGTVGTDTQY
D: TRBD2; V: TRBV28; J: TRBJ2-1; CDR3: ASSLTGGWDEQF
D: .; V: TRBV6-1; J: TRBJ1-1; CDR3: ASRTGWTEAF
D: .; V: TRBV2; J: TRBJ1-2; CDR3: ASSVLGGLYGYT
D: TRBD2; V: TRBV30; J: TRBJ2-7; CDR3: AWSDNGRSISGRDREQY
D: TRBD2; V: TRBV7-3; J: TRBJ2-2; CDR3: ASSLTGRAANTGELF
D: .; V: TRBV6-2/TRBV6-3; J: TRBJ1-3; CDR3: ASSLTRTGRSGNTIY
D: .; V: TRBV7-9; J: TRBJ2-1; CDR3: ASSPPSAGLYYNEQF
D: TRBD2; V: TRBV11-3; J: TRBJ2-5; CDR3: ASSPGGWGAQQETQY
D: TRBD2; V: TRBV30; J: TRBJ2-5; CDR3: AWSLGRAETQY
D: TRBD2; V: TRBV5-1; J: TRBJ2-1; CDR3: ASSLVGGNEQF
D: TRBD1; V: TRBV3-1; J: TRBJ1-5; CDR3: ASSRGQGGYQPQH
D: .; V: TRBV28; J: TRBJ1-5; CDR3: ASSLGSSGNSNQPQH
D: TRBD2; V: TRBV13; J: TRBJ2-1; CDR3: ASSDRLASYNEQF
D: .; V: TRBV30; J: TRBJ2-7; CDR3: AWSDGQIYEQY
D: .; V: TRBV7-8; J: TRBJ2-7; CDR3: ASSLARGRSAYEQY